The TCR beta chain under discussion was sequenced for a study of T cell repertoires in cytomegalovirus infection. Study-wide context: The authors used CMV epitopes that were HLA-C-restricted (recently identified) and HLA-B-restricted (well studied). Public TCR beta signatures provided an indication of both CMV infection and a matching HLA type. Study-wide findings and caveats: HLA-C-restricted TCR beta clonotypes specific for CMV led the ex vivo response. Identification of carriers of CMV plus the relevant HLA was achieved through cumulative public TCR beta family frequency.

This clonotype was recorded a few times. Its antigen is undetermined. Per the germline V gene, CDR1 is SGHDT and CDR2 is YYEEEE. Trimming removed 4 bases from V and 5 bases from J, with 19 bases in between. The CDR3 totals 16 residues. In TCRdb, the reads were re-called with MiXCR into one record per CDR3 protein. The profile shows about 340,000 distinct CDR3 sequences, about 27% of them singletons. The receptor was derived from a human donor in good health (CMV status not recorded). Some clones in this sample may be carry-over from other donors' samples. Here the sequenced sample was cultured PBMCs, taken from culture after CMV antigen stimulation. The chain recombines TRBV5-6 with TRBJ1-5; a weak D match, TRBD1 (5 bases). The CDR3 DNA sequence: TGTGCCAGCAGCCTTACGGGGACCCTGACATATCAGCCCCAGCATTTT. It specifies CASSLTGTLTYQPQHF.